The rows below give T cell receptor beta chains drawn from one sample of a study of OX40 agonist ivuxolimab in advanced cancers. The table came from immunoSEQ multiplex PCR; TCRdb's copy has only in-frame clones and leaves some out. The table shows about 88,000 clones, with around 85% occurring only once. The sequencing used CD4+ or CD8+ T cells sorted from blood, collected in a trial of the OX40 agonist ivuxolimab. These receptors were obtained from an adult with an advanced solid tumor such as melanoma, head and neck, liver or kidney cancer. The CDR3 runs from the conserved cysteine through the conserved F or W. A D gene is named only where the DNA matches it firmly. Clone sizes are given selectively: once, few, many, or a class where the clone is expanded.

J gene,V gene,clone size,D gene,CDR3 DNA,CDR3 protein
TRBJ1-1,TRBV18,.,.,TGTGCCAGCTCACCACCGGGAGGACAGGAAGCTTTCTTT,CASSPPGGQEAFF
TRBJ2-5,TRBV2,few,TRBD1,TGTGCCAGCAGTGAAGCGGCAGGGAAGAGCAGGGGGTTCTACTTC,CASSEAAGKSRGFYF
TRBJ1-5,TRBV28,.,.,TGTGCCAGCAGTAGCTCCGTAGTGGCCAATCAGCCCCAGCATTTT,CASSSSVVANQPQHF
TRBJ1-2,TRBV4-2,few,.,TGTGCCAGCAGCCACAACTATGGCTACACCTTC,CASSHNYGYTF
TRBJ1-1,TRBV19,.,.,TGTGCCAGTGGAGGCGCATCAAAAGACACTGAAGCTTTCTTT,CASGGASKDTEAFF
TRBJ2-7,TRBV9,.,.,TGTGCCAGCAGCGTAGTGGGCGAGGGGTCTCAGTACTTC,CASSVVGEGSQYF
TRBJ2-3,TRBV18,.,TRBD2,TGTGCCAGCTCGGGGAGGGGCACAGATACGCAGTATTTT,CASSGRGTDTQYF
TRBJ1-1,TRBV6-4,medium-sized,.,TGTGCCAGCAGTGACTCTTCAGGGGCAGGGGACACTGAAGCTTTCTTT,CASSDSSGAGDTEAFF
TRBJ2-1,TRBV7-3,.,TRBD1,TGTGCCAGCAGCTGGACAGGGGGCATTAACAATGAGCAGTTCTTC,CASSWTGGINNEQFF
TRBJ1-1,TRBV11-1,.,.,TGTGCCAGCAGCTTAGTTCCCAGGGATACTGAAGCTTTCTTT,CASSLVPRDTEAFF